This T cell receptor (beta chain) was recovered during a study of blood T cell repertoires in COVID-19. Overall study context: From the United States, Italy and Spain came samples of acute and convalescent COVID-19.

Under the authors' procedure: How many nucleated cells were present was estimated from reference gene primer amplification. Assay: immunoSEQ multiplex PCR; the TCRdb copy retains only in-frame clones and omits some. V, J and clone size were drawn from that table, and D and trimming were deduced from the DNA. The top ten hold over 2% of the sample, which has about 200,000 clones, less than 90% seen once. The CDR3 extends over 15 amino acids. V was clipped by 5 bases and J by 5 bases; unmatched bases: 7. Per germline, CDR1 MNHEY and CDR2 SVGAGI. The origin of this receptor is a woman between 45 and 65 years old with acute or convalescent COVID-19. The sample consisted of peripheral blood. The genes are TRBV6-5 and TRBJ1-1; the match to TRBD1 covers 11 bases. CDR3 bases: TGTGCCAGCAGTACCCAGGGGACAGGGGGGACTGAAGCTTTCTTT. Protein sequence: CASSTQGTGGTEAFF.